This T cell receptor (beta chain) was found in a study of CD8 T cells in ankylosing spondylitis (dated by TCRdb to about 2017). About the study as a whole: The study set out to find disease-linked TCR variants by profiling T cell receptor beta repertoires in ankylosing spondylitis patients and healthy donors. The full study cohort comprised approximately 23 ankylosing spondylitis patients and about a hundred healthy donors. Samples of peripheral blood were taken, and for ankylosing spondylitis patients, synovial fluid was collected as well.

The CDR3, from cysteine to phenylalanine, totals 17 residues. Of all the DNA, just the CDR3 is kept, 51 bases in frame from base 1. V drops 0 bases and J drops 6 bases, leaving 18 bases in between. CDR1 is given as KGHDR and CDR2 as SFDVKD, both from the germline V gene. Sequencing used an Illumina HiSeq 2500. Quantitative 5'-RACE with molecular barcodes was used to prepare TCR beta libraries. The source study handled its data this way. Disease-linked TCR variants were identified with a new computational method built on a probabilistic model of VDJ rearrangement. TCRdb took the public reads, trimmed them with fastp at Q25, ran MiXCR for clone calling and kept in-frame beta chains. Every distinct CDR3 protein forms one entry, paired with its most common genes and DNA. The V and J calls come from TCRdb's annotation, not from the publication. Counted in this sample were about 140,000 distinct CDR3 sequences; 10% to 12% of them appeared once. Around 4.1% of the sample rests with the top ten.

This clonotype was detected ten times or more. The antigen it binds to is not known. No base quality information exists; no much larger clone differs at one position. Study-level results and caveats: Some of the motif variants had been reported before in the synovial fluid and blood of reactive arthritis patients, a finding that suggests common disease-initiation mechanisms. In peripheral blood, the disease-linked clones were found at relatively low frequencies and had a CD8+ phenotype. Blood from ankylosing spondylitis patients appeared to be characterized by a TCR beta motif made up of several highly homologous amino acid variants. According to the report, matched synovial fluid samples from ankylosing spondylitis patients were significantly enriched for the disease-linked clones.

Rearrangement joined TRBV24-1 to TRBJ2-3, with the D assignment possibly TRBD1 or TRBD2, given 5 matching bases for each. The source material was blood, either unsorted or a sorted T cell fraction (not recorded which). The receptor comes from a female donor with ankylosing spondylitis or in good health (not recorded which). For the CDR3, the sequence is CATSDLLPGPTGDTQYF. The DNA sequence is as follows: TGTGCCACCAGTGATTTGCTTCCGGGACCCACCGGGGATACGCAGTATTTT.